Listed here are 24 T cell receptor beta chains from one sample, sequenced in a study of blood T cell repertoires in COVID-19. Clones were sequenced by immunoSEQ multiplex PCR, and TCRdb holds only the in-frame ones, with some missing. Among 150,000 to 200,000 clones listed, 70% to 90% were seen once. Source material: PBMCs or T cells enriched from blood (not recorded which). These receptors came from a man between 40 and 49 years old who had recovered from COVID-19.

The table lists this clone with a count of one. The chain is built from TRBV2 and TRBJ2-7; the D gene is possibly TRBD2 (6 bases). This CDR3 region has 13 residues. CDR1 is SNHLY and CDR2 is FYNNEI in the germline V gene. V was shortened by 8 bases and J by 3 bases, with 14 bases between the two germline ends. CDR3 amino acids: CASAGAGNYEQYV. The CDR3, as DNA: TGTGCCAGCGCCGGGGCGGGGAACTACGAGCAGTACGTC.

V and J are TRBV5-5 and TRBJ2-1; TRBD1 matches at 7 bases. The CDR3 has 15 amino acids. The trim removed 4 bases at V and 3 bases at J, leaving 7 bases unmatched. Germline CDR1 SGHKS, CDR2 YYEKEE (reference sequence). The CDR3 is CASSGRDSFYNEQFF. The CDR3 DNA follows: TGTGCCAGCAGCGGCCGGGACAGCTTCTACAATGAGCAGTTCTTC. Based on the CDR3 plus reference TRBV5-5 and TRBJ2-1, the full variable domain is DAGVTQSPTHLIKTRGQQVTLRCSPISGHKSVSWYQQVLGQGPQFIFQYYEKEERGRGNFPDRFSARQFPNYSSELNVNALLLGDSALYLCASSGRDSFYNEQFFGPGTRLTVL.

The chain employs TRBV19 and TRBJ2-3; no reliable D call. Germline-derived CDR1 and CDR2 are LNHDA and SQIVND (reference sequence). The CDR3 length is 14 residues. The V gene lost 0 bases and the J gene lost 2 bases, with 6 bases spanning the gap. CDR3 in amino acids: CASSIDANTDTQYF. The CDR3 DNA is TGTGCCAGTAGTATAGACGCTAACACAGATACGCAGTATTTT.

The J gene is TRBJ2-3, the V gene TRBV12-5; no clear D gene. This CDR3 region has 17 residues. Looked up from germline, CDR1 is LGHNT and CDR2 is FRNRAP. V was pared by 4 bases and J by 3 bases, with 20 bases between. CDR3 amino acids: CASGSILGVRSTDTQYF. The CDR3 region has the DNA TGTGCTAGTGGTTCCATCCTCGGAGTTCGGTCGACAGATACGCAGTATTTT.

V is TRBV28 and J is TRBJ1-4, with D possibly matching TRBD1 (6 bases). Germline lookup yields CDR1 MDHEN and CDR2 SYDVKM. Trimming stripped 4 bases from V and 4 bases from J, with 13 bases between. CDR3 size: 15 residues. The CDR3 here is CASSSGQPGNEKLFF. The CDR3 coding sequence is TGTGCCAGCAGTTCCGGACAGCCTGGTAATGAAAAACTGTTTTTT.

This sequence joins TRBV5-4 and TRBJ2-2; the match to TRBD2 covers 9 bases. Per the germline V gene, CDR1 is SGHNT and CDR2 is YYREEE (reference sequence). V lost 1 base to trimming and J lost 3 bases; unmatched junction nucleotides: 1. CDR3 length: 15 residues. This CDR3 is CASSLTSGYTGELFF. The DNA for the CDR3 is TGTGCCAGCAGCTTGACTAGCGGGTACACCGGGGAGCTGTTTTTT.

The rearrangement uses TRBV3-1 (or the pseudogene TRBV3-2) and TRBJ1-5, with 9 bases fitting TRBD1. Unmatched junction bases numbered 2, after V lost 2 bases and J lost 12 bases. The germline V gene has CDR1 LGHDT and CDR2 YNNKEL (reference sequence). The CDR3 has 12 residues. The CDR3 spells CASSQLGQGQHF. As DNA, the CDR3 is TGTGCCAGCAGCCAACTGGGACAGGGCCAGCATTTT.

The chain recombines TRBV11-2 with TRBJ1-6; D may be TRBD1 (6 bases). Germline CDR1 reads SGHAT; CDR2 reads FQNNGV. V lost 1 base and J lost 10, with 17 bases in between. The CDR3 contains 16 residues. CDR3 bases: TGTGCCAGCAGCTTAGCCCTTCCAGGGGTAGGATCACCCCTCCACTTT. This encodes CASSLALPGVGSPLHF. Full variable domain (outside the CDR3, taken from reference TRBV11-2 and TRBJ1-6): EAGVAQSPRYKIIEKRQSVAFWCNPISGHATLYWYQQILGQGPKLLIQFQNNGVVDDSQLPKDRFSAERLKGVDSTLKIQPAKLEDSAVYLCASSLALPGVGSPLHFGNGTRLTVT.

The rearrangement links TRBV7-2 to TRBJ2-7; D may be TRBD1 (5 bases). Trimming took 5 bases from V and 4 from J, leaving 12 bases between them. This CDR3 spans 13 amino acids. The germline gives CDR1 SGHTA, CDR2 FQGNSA. CDR3 protein: CASSQGPIYEQYF. The CDR3 bases are TGTGCCAGCAGCCAGGGCCCCATATACGAGCAGTACTTC.

This clone was seen once. The chain recombines TRBV5-1 with TRBJ1-1; no clear D gene. The CDR3 length is 14 residues. Germline lookup yields CDR1 SGHRS and CDR2 YFSETQ. The V end lost 4 bases, the J end lost 0 bases, and 10 bases lay between the germline ends. The CDR3, as DNA: TGCGCCAGCAGCAGTGGACTGGTGAACACTGAAGCTTTCTTT. Residues: CASSSGLVNTEAFF.

The chain uses TRBV6-5 and TRBJ2-1, with 7 bases matching TRBD1. Losses at the gene ends were 6 bases for V and 5 bases for J; bases not matched to a gene: 4. CDR1 is MNHEY, CDR2 SVGAGI, per germline. The CDR3 covers 13 residues. The CDR3 bases are TGTGCCAGCAGAGGGACAGCTAACAATGAGCAGTTCTTC. This sequence encodes CASRGTANNEQFF.

This sequence joins TRBV7-3 and TRBJ2-7, with TRBD2 matching over 8 bases. With 8 bases clipped from V and 4 bases from J, the junction kept 10 bases outside the gene matches. CDR3 size: 14 residues. Germline CDR1 reads SGHTA; CDR2 reads FQGTGA. Here the CDR3 DNA reads TGTGCCAGCGACCCCCATCTAGCGGGTTACGAGCAGTACGTC. This codes for CASDPHLAGYEQYV.

This sequence joins TRBV27 and TRBJ1-6; D unclear. The germline V and J ends were trimmed by 2 bases and 9 bases, with 14 bases remaining between them. This CDR3 region has 15 residues. From germline, CDR1 is MNHEY and CDR2 SMNVEV (reference sequence). This CDR3 is CASSLKPGGTSPLHF. In DNA, the CDR3 is TGTGCCAGCAGTTTAAAGCCGGGAGGTACTTCACCCCTCCACTTT.

V gene TRBV5-1 combines with J gene TRBJ1-2, with 8 bases identical to TRBD1. V lost 0 bases and J lost 4; bases outside the gene matches: 5. Per the germline V gene, CDR1 is SGHRS and CDR2 is YFSETQ. The CDR3 is 15 residues long. CDR3 residues: CASSLDGGTGYGYTF. The CDR3, as DNA: TGCGCCAGCAGCTTGGATGGGGGGACAGGCTATGGCTACACCTTC.

V and J are TRBV6-5 and TRBJ2-2, with 7 positions matching TRBD2. Germline CDR1 is MNHEY and CDR2 is SVGAGI. The CDR3 sequence is 16 residues long. V shed 0 bases and J 3 bases; nucleotides not matched to a gene: 4. The CDR3 region has the DNA TGTGCCAGCAGTTACTCGATTCTAGCGGACACCGGGGAGCTGTTTTTT. It yields the protein CASSYSILADTGELFF.

In this sample, this clone turned up once. The chain links TRBV19 to TRBJ1-1, with D perhaps TRBD1 (5 bases). V lost 1 base and J 4 bases, leaving 13 bases between the germline ends. Germline V CDR1 and CDR2: LNHDA, SQIVND (reference sequence). The CDR3 sequence is 15 residues long. This chain's CDR3 is CASSIGTRTFTEAFF. The CDR3 DNA reads TGTGCCAGTAGTATAGGAACCCGGACATTCACTGAAGCTTTCTTT.

This sequence joins TRBV19 and TRBJ1-1, with D perhaps matching TRBD1 (6 bases). The germline V gene has CDR1 LNHDA and CDR2 SQIVND (reference sequence). This CDR3 has 15 residues. The germline V and J ends were trimmed by 5 bases and 0 bases, with 13 bases remaining between them. The CDR3 here is CASSARGGLNTEAFF. The CDR3 bases are TGTGCCAGTAGTGCCAGGGGCGGCTTGAACACTGAAGCTTTCTTT.

The gene calls are TRBV6-5 and TRBJ2-3, with TRBD2 matching over 7 bases. The CDR3 runs 15 residues. The V segment lost 8 bases and the J segment 1 base; nucleotides outside the gene matches: 9. Looked up from germline, CDR1 is MNHEY and CDR2 is SVGAGI. CDR3 nucleotides: TGTGCCAGCCACATACGGGGGAGGGGCACAGATACGCAGTATTTT. The encoded protein is CASHIRGRGTDTQYF.

The V and J genes are TRBV7-9 and TRBJ2-1, with 9 bases fitting TRBD2. The germline V gene encodes CDR1 SEHNR and CDR2 FQNEAQ (reference sequence). With V trimmed by 4 bases and J by 2 bases, 3 bases remained unmatched. The CDR3 is 15 residues long. The CDR3 DNA sequence: TGTGCCAGCAGCTCCTCTAGCGGGGCCTACAATGAGCAGTTCTTC. Protein product: CASSSSSGAYNEQFF.

V gene TRBV4-2 combines with J gene TRBJ2-7, with TRBD2 as a possible D gene (7 bases). The CDR3 has 16 residues. In germline, CDR1 is LGHNA, CDR2 YNFKEQ. Trimming took off 3 bases at V and 1 base at J, with 16 bases between the two ends. This chain's CDR3 is CASSQDAGARSYEQYF. The CDR3 nucleotides read TGTGCCAGCAGCCAGGACGCGGGGGCAAGGTCCTACGAGCAGTACTTC.

This clone came up once. V is TRBV19 and J is TRBJ2-1; possibly TRBD1 for D (6 bases). The CDR3 loop spans 14 amino acids. V lost 8 bases and J 3 bases, leaving 14 bases between the germline ends. Germline CDR1 and CDR2: LNHDA and SQIVND (reference sequence). CDR3 coding DNA: TGTGCCAGTCGAAAGGAGGACAGCTACAATGAGCAGTTCTTC. As protein: CASRKEDSYNEQFF.

The chain couples TRBV28 to TRBJ1-4; TRBD1 matches 7 bases. Per the germline V gene, CDR1 is MDHEN and CDR2 is SYDVKM. The V and J ends lost 6 bases and 5 bases, in that order; junction bases with no gene match: 6. This CDR3 is 14 amino acids long. The DNA for the CDR3 is TGTGCCAGCAGCTTGACAGGGCGGAATGAAAAACTGTTTTTT. It yields the protein CASSLTGRNEKLFF.

The rearrangement links TRBV5-1 to TRBJ2-3, with 8 nucleotides matching TRBD2. The CDR3 is 16 amino acids. V lost 1 base and J lost 1; bases outside the gene matches: 5. Germline lookup yields CDR1 SGHRS and CDR2 YFSETQ. Written as DNA, the CDR3 is TGCGCCAGCAGCTTGTTTTCAGCGGGGGGCACAGATACGCAGTATTTT. It is translated as CASSLFSAGGTDTQYF.

This clone was seen just once. The V gene is TRBV5-6, the J gene TRBJ2-3; 11 bases match TRBD2. The V gene end was trimmed by 5 bases and the J gene end by 5 bases; junction bases not matched to a gene: 7. CDR1 SGHDT and CDR2 YYEEEE come from the germline V gene. This CDR3 has 15 amino acids. The CDR3 loop is CASRLAGGQRDTQYF. The CDR3 DNA follows: TGTGCCAGCAGGTTAGCGGGGGGGCAGAGAGATACGCAGTATTTT.